The 26 T cell receptor beta chains reported below all come from one sample, sequenced in a study of blood T cell repertoires in COVID-19. Clones were sequenced by immunoSEQ multiplex PCR, and TCRdb holds only the in-frame ones, with some missing. The repertoire holds 150,000 or so clones, 81% seen once, with roughly 8% in the top ten. Sequencing input: peripheral blood. All receptors derive from a human donor with acute or convalescent COVID-19. The donor label of this sample is uncertain.

This clone was seen a few times. The chain uses TRBV5-1 and TRBJ2-2; the match to TRBD1 covers 7 bases. This CDR3 region has 13 residues. Germline CDR1 is SGHRS and CDR2 is YFSETQ. The V and J ends lost 2 bases and 8 bases, in that order; junction bases with no gene match: 3. The DNA of the CDR3 is TGCGCCAGCAGCTTACAGGGGCTGGGGGAGCTGTTTTTT. It translates to CASSLQGLGELFF.

The chain uses TRBV9 and TRBJ2-1, with TRBD1 identical over 8 bases. CDR1 SGDLS and CDR2 YYNGEE come from the germline V gene. This CDR3 spans 19 amino acids. J was trimmed by 0 bases and V by 4 bases; bases with no gene match: 15. In nucleotides, the CDR3 is TGTGCCAGCAGCCCCTGGGCGCAGGGGGCTTTTAGCTCCTACAATGAGCAGTTCTTC. This translates into CASSPWAQGAFSSYNEQFF. Drawing the rest from reference TRBV9 and TRBJ2-1, the complete variable domain is DSGVTQTPKHLITATGQRVTLRCSPRSGDLSVYWYQQSLDQGLQFLIQYYNGEERAKGNILERFSAQQFPDLHSELNLSSLELGDSALYFCASSPWAQGAFSSYNEQFFGPGTRLTVL.

CDR3 coding DNA: TGTGCCAGTAGTACGGACAGGGGCTACGAGCAGTACTTC. Translated: CASSTDRGYEQYF. The gene calls are TRBV19 and TRBJ2-7; TRBD1 matches at 9 bases. The V gene end was trimmed by 4 bases and the J gene end by 3 bases; junction bases not matched to a gene: 1. The CDR3 covers 13 residues. CDR1 and CDR2 (germline): LNHDA, SQIVND (reference sequence).

The chain couples TRBV6-2 or TRBV6-3 to TRBJ2-4; 9 bases are shared with TRBD1. This CDR3 has 15 residues. Trimming cost V 5 bases and J 3 bases; bases outside gene matches: 5. Germline values: CDR1 MNHEY, CDR2 SVGEGT. This CDR3 reads CASSLRDRDKNIQYF. The CDR3 nucleotides are TGTGCCAGCAGTCTCCGGGACAGGGACAAAAACATTCAGTACTTC.

The gene calls are TRBV7-9 and TRBJ2-6; maybe TRBD1 (5 bases). CDR1 SEHNR and CDR2 FQNEAQ come from the germline V gene (reference sequence). V shed 1 base and J shed 4 bases, with 11 bases lying between them. This CDR3 region has 16 residues. CDR3 residues: CASSLDRGTGANVLTF. CDR3 coding DNA: TGTGCCAGCAGCTTAGATAGGGGTACCGGGGCCAACGTCCTGACTTTC.

The V gene is TRBV6-5, the J gene TRBJ1-6; tentatively, D is TRBD1 (6 bases). V shed 7 bases and J shed 8 bases, with 18 bases lying between them. The germline V gene has CDR1 MNHEY and CDR2 SVGAGI. The CDR3 has 15 amino acids. The CDR3 DNA reads as TGTGCCAGCACCCACTACAGGGCTGGAGATTCACCCCTCCACTTT. It translates to CASTHYRAGDSPLHF.

The chain recombines TRBV19 with TRBJ1-1; 9 bases are shared with TRBD1. This CDR3 is built from 13 residues. Germline CDR1 and CDR2: LNHDA and SQIVND (reference sequence). The ends lost 7 bases at V and 4 bases at J; junction bases unmatched: 4. The CDR3 protein is CASTLQGATEAFF. The CDR3 DNA reads TGTGCCAGTACCTTACAGGGGGCCACTGAAGCTTTCTTT.

For the CDR3, the DNA is TGTGCCAGCTCACCCTCGGGACTAGCGGGGGGGCCGGAGAATGAGCAGTTCTTC. Protein: CASSPSGLAGGPENEQFF. The rearrangement links TRBV18 to TRBJ2-1, with 16 positions matching TRBD2. Germline V lookup: CDR1 KGHSH, CDR2 LQKENI. V lost 3 bases, J lost 7 bases, and 9 bases stayed unmatched. The CDR3 contains 18 residues.

The chain is built from TRBV6-5 and TRBJ1-2; TRBD1 aligns across 11 bases. This CDR3 has 14 residues. The germline V gene has CDR1 MNHEY and CDR2 SVGAGI. Trimming took 4 bases from V and 8 from J; bases not matched to a gene: 6. Written as DNA, the CDR3 is TGTGCCAGCAGTTGGGACAGGGGGAAGGACGGCTACACCTTC. As protein: CASSWDRGKDGYTF.

The V call is TRBV6-5, the J call TRBJ1-5, with 10 nucleotides matching TRBD1. The germline V gene has CDR1 MNHEY and CDR2 SVGAGI. The CDR3 runs 13 residues. J gave up 7 bases and V 7 bases, and 4 bases lay outside the gene matches. CDR3 residues: CASIRTGGQPQHF. The CDR3 nucleotides are TGTGCCAGCATTCGGACAGGGGGACAGCCCCAGCATTTT.

This chain joins TRBV6-5 and TRBJ2-1, with D maybe TRBD1 (7 bases). The CDR3 loop spans 15 amino acids. The ends were cut back, 1 base at V and 4 bases at J, with 11 bases in the middle. Germline assignment: CDR1 MNHEY and CDR2 SVGAGI. CDR3 nucleotides: TGTGCCAGCAGTTACTTCCAGGGGGGTTACAATGAGCAGTTCTTC. It is translated as CASSYFQGGYNEQFF.

The chain has TRBV5-4 and TRBJ2-3; 8 nucleotides align to TRBD2. The CDR3 is 16 residues long. Germline CDR1 is SGHNT and CDR2 is YYREEE (reference sequence). V shed 0 bases and J 4 bases; nucleotides not matched to a gene: 7. This chain's CDR3 is CASSLGRGGRADTQYF. Here the CDR3 DNA reads TGTGCCAGCAGCTTGGGACGCGGGGGGCGGGCAGATACGCAGTATTTT.

This chain connects TRBV18 to TRBJ1-1; D perhaps matches TRBD1 (6 bases). From germline, CDR1 is KGHSH and CDR2 LQKENI. CDR3 size: 14 residues. V was pared by 3 bases and J by 11 bases, with 19 bases between. The CDR3 bases are TGTGCCAGCTCACCGCAACAGGGTAAAGATAAGGCTTTCTTT. This codes for CASSPQQGKDKAFF.

This clone was detected only a few times. The V gene is TRBV5-6, the J gene TRBJ2-3; 13 nucleotides match TRBD2. V lost 3 bases and J lost 6; bases outside the gene matches: 4. This CDR3 is 15 amino acids long. Germline lookup yields CDR1 SGHDT and CDR2 YYEEEE. In nucleotides, the CDR3 is TGTGCCAGCAGCTCCGAGACTAGCGGGGGGGATACGCAGTATTTT. Translating it yields CASSSETSGGDTQYF.

The table lists this clone with a count of one. The chain combines TRBV24-1 with TRBJ2-2; 9 bases fit TRBD1. Germline V gene sequence: CDR1 KGHDR, CDR2 SFDVKD. CDR3 length: 15 amino acids. V was clipped by 1 base and J by 5 bases; unmatched bases: 1. Here the CDR3 reads CATSDFGTGTGELFF. Written as DNA, the CDR3 is TGTGCCACCAGTGATTTCGGGACAGGGACCGGGGAGCTGTTTTTT.

Ten or more counts support this clone. The chain links TRBV6-1 to TRBJ2-2; TRBD1 might be the D (6 bases). Germline values: CDR1 MNHNS, CDR2 SASEGT. There are 15 residues in the CDR3. V was cut by 2 bases and J by 5 bases, with 12 bases left in between. CDR3 sequence reads: CASSEFVGATGELFF. The CDR3 DNA sequence: TGTGCCAGCAGTGAATTTGTGGGGGCGACCGGGGAGCTGTTTTTT.

This clone was seen once. The chain combines TRBV5-1 with TRBJ2-3; maybe TRBD2 (5 bases). The V gene's germline CDR1 is SGHRS and CDR2 YFSETQ. This CDR3 contains 15 residues. V gave up 0 bases and J gave up 1 base, with 9 bases separating them. The CDR3: CASSLGGAGTDTQYF. The CDR3 DNA sequence: TGCGCCAGCAGCTTGGGGGGAGCGGGCACAGATACGCAGTATTTT.

The DNA for the CDR3 is TGTGCCAGCTCAGGGGGTTTATGGGAGAACACTGAAGCTTTCTTT. Its translation: CASSGGLWENTEAFF. This rearrangement joins TRBV21-1 to TRBJ1-1; the table's D call, TRBD1, was not checked against the DNA. TRBV21-1 is described as a pseudogene. This CDR3 spans 15 amino acids.

V and J are TRBV5-4 and TRBJ1-2; D is uncertain. Trimming cost V 0 bases and J 11 bases, with 14 bases left between them. From germline, CDR1 is SGHNT and CDR2 YYREEE (reference sequence). This CDR3 is built from 13 residues. The CDR3: CASSLERGSRYTF. The CDR3 DNA reads TGTGCCAGCAGCTTGGAACGGGGAAGTAGGTACACCTTC.

The sample holds a few counts of this clone. The J gene is TRBJ1-4, the V gene TRBV19; 8 bases match TRBD1. This CDR3 has 17 amino acids. The junction had 13 bases not matched to a gene; V was cut back by 3 bases and J by 7 bases. The germline V gene has CDR1 LNHDA and CDR2 SQIVND (reference sequence). CDR3: CASSISLRQGWSEKLFF. The CDR3 coding sequence is TGTGCCAGTAGTATTTCCCTAAGACAGGGGTGGAGTGAAAAACTGTTTTTT.

The chain employs TRBV2 and TRBJ1-2; 8 nucleotides line up with TRBD1. V shed 5 bases, J shed 4 bases, and the junction held 3 bases outside the gene matches. CDR3 size: 13 residues. Germline CDR1 reads SNHLY; CDR2 reads FYNNEI. This CDR3 reads CASSPTGAYGYTF. DNA for the CDR3: TGTGCCAGCAGTCCGACAGGGGCCTATGGCTACACCTTC.

The V and J genes are TRBV5-4 and TRBJ1-2; 8 bases align to TRBD1. This CDR3 contains 18 residues. V gave up 3 bases and J gave up 0 bases; unmatched junction bases: 13. CDR1 and CDR2 (germline): SGHNT, YYREEE (reference sequence). The CDR3 sequence is CASSWTGIRITSNYGYTF. The DNA of the CDR3 is TGTGCCAGCAGCTGGACAGGGATTCGGATTACTTCTAACTATGGCTACACCTTC.

The chain carries TRBV11-2 and TRBJ2-7; TRBD2 is a possible D gene (6 bases). V was cut by 5 bases and J by 5 bases, with 13 bases left in between. CDR1 SGHAT and CDR2 FQNNGV come from the germline V gene. CDR3 length equals 13 residues. Here the CDR3 reads CASSTTWGDEQYF. In nucleotides, the CDR3 is TGTGCCAGCAGCACTACGTGGGGGGACGAGCAGTACTTC.

V and J are TRBV10-3 and TRBJ1-5; D possibly corresponds to TRBD1 (6 bases). V gave up 8 bases and J gave up 4 bases, with 15 bases separating them. This CDR3 is built from 14 residues. CDR1 is ENHRY, CDR2 SYGVKD, per germline. The CDR3 loop reads CAIGGRGTNQPQHF. The CDR3 region has the DNA TGTGCCATCGGGGGAAGGGGGACAAATCAGCCCCAGCATTTT.

The rearrangement joins TRBV3-1 (or the pseudogene TRBV3-2) to TRBJ2-1; 9 bases fit TRBD1. Germline V gene sequence: CDR1 LGHDT, CDR2 YNNKEL (reference sequence). The V segment lost 1 base and the J segment 7 bases; nucleotides outside the gene matches: 11. The CDR3 sequence is 17 residues long. Here the CDR3 DNA reads TGTGCCAGCAGCCAAGGGGTGGGGACAGGGTATGTAAATGAGCAGTTCTTC. It encodes CASSQGVGTGYVNEQFF.

The CDR3 is CASSRRELSNQPQHF. The DNA for the CDR3 is TGTGCCAGCAGTCGGAGGGAATTGAGCAATCAGCCCCAGCATTTT. V usage is TRBV21-1 and J usage is TRBJ1-5. TRBV21-1 is described as a pseudogene. This CDR3 is built from 15 residues.